Following are 10 T cell receptor beta chains from one sample sequenced in a study of OX40 agonist ivuxolimab in advanced cancers. TCRdb's copy holds only in-frame clones and misses some; the assay was immunoSEQ multiplex PCR. The table includes more than 95,000 clones, more than 85% detected once. Specimen: CD4+ or CD8+ T cells sorted from blood, collected in a trial of the OX40 agonist ivuxolimab. The receptors here all came from an adult with an advanced solid tumor such as melanoma, head and neck, liver or kidney cancer.

The V gene is TRBV7-2, the J gene TRBJ2-7; D is unresolved. V was trimmed by 5 bases and J by 4 bases, leaving 18 bases between them. Germline V CDR1 and CDR2: SGHTA, FQGNSA. This CDR3 has 15 amino acids. DNA of the CDR3: TGTGCCAGCAGCCCACGGTCCAGGCTGACTTACGAGCAGTACTTC. Amino acid sequence: CASSPRSRLTYEQYF.

The V gene is TRBV6-5, the J gene TRBJ2-6; unclear D gene. Germline V CDR1 and CDR2: MNHEY, SVGAGI. V lost 7 bases and J lost 2, with 6 bases in between. CDR3 size: 13 residues. The CDR3 loop reads CASMRTGANVLTF. In nucleotides, the CDR3 is TGTGCCAGCATGAGAACTGGGGCCAACGTCCTGACTTTC.

This sequence joins TRBV18 and TRBJ1-2; unclear D gene. Germline loops: CDR1 KGHSH, CDR2 LQKENI. Trimming took off 1 base at V and 5 bases at J, with 8 bases between the two ends. CDR3 length: 13 amino acids. CDR3 protein: CASSPRAEYGYTF. DNA of the CDR3: TGTGCCAGCTCACCACGGGCAGAATATGGCTACACCTTC.

The chain employs TRBV11-2 and TRBJ2-5, with D unclear. V was cut by 0 bases and J by 5 bases, with 7 bases left in between. Germline V gene lookup returns CDR1 SGHAT and CDR2 FQNNGV. This CDR3 region has 13 residues. CDR3 in amino acids: CASSLDSLETQYF. As DNA, the CDR3 is TGTGCCAGCAGCTTAGATAGTTTGGAGACCCAGTACTTC.

This chain links TRBV28 with TRBJ1-1, with D uncertain. Germline CDR1 MDHEN, CDR2 SYDVKM. The CDR3 length is 13 residues. Between the trimmed V and J ends, which lost 5 bases and 6 bases, there was a span of 13 bases. The CDR3: CASSTTGFAEAFF. The CDR3 DNA reads TGTGCCAGCAGTACGACGGGGTTCGCTGAAGCTTTCTTT.

The chain has TRBV18 and TRBJ2-6; the match to TRBD1 covers 8 bases. Germline-derived CDR1 and CDR2 are KGHSH and LQKENI. There are 18 residues in the CDR3. The junction had 8 bases not matched to a gene; V was cut back by 1 base and J by 3 bases. The CDR3 DNA reads TGTGCCAGCTCACCACTAAAGGCAGGGGGCCGTGGGGCCAACGTCCTGACTTTC. It specifies CASSPLKAGGRGANVLTF. The whole variable domain, filled in from reference TRBV18 and TRBJ2-6, reads NAGVMQNPRHLVRRRGQEARLRCSPMKGHSHVYWYRQLPEEGLKFMVYLQKENIIDESGMPKERFSAEFPKEGPSILRIQQVVRGDSAAYFCASSPLKAGGRGANVLTFGAGSRLTVL.

CDR3 DNA: TGCGCCAGCAGCCAAGCTTCCTCTAACTTAAACACCGGGGAGCTGTTTTTT. Translated: CASSQASSNLNTGELFF. J is TRBJ2-2 and V is TRBV4-1, with unresolved D. This CDR3 has 17 residues. Deletions cut 1 base from V and 2 bases from J, with 14 bases between. Germline V gives CDR1 MGHRA, CDR2 YSYEKL.

This chain uses TRBV7-8 with TRBJ1-5; D not resolved. The CDR3 spans 13 residues. V lost 3 bases and J 4 bases, leaving 7 bases between the germline ends. CDR1 and CDR2 from the germline V gene are SGHVS and FQNEAQ. The DNA for the CDR3 is TGTGCCAGCAGCTTTAGCCGAAATCAGCCCCAGCATTTT. Amino acid sequence: CASSFSRNQPQHF.

This clone turned up a few times. This chain uses TRBV15 with TRBJ2-5, with D maybe TRBD1 (5 bases). Trimming took 0 bases from V and 5 from J, leaving 28 bases between them. The CDR3 is 20 residues long. The germline CDR1 and CDR2 sequences are LNHNV and YYDKDF (reference sequence). CDR3 DNA: TGTGCCACCAGCAGAGATCCCCCCATCGGTGGGGCCGTCGCCCCGGAGACCCAGTACTTC. Its protein is CATSRDPPIGGAVAPETQYF.

This clone was found once. This chain uses TRBV7-8 with TRBJ2-2; D unresolved. The germline V gene encodes CDR1 SGHVS and CDR2 FQNEAQ. Between the trimmed V and J ends, which lost 1 base and 9 bases, there was a span of 12 bases. The CDR3 spans 14 residues. The CDR3 DNA follows: TGTGCCAGCAGCTTAGGGCCCGAACGCCGGGAGCTGTTTTTT. Translation gives CASSLGPERRELFF.